This T cell receptor (beta chain) was retrieved from a study of beta chain features in type 1 diabetes. The CDR3 is made up of 14 amino acids. CDR1 and CDR2 (germline): SGHTS, YDEGEE. Trimming took off 7 bases at V and 4 bases at J, with 17 bases between the two ends. In total, each donor contributed a single heparinised blood draw that averaged around 110 mL. What was sequenced were expressed TCRB transcripts, since all of the isolated RNA had been reverse transcribed. Method: immunoSEQ multiplex PCR; TCRdb's copy keeps in-frame clones and lacks some. Here the sample spans around 300,000 clones, under 8.5% being singletons.

The receptor was isolated from a woman under 30 in good health. The specimen sequenced was central memory CD4+ T cells from blood. V and J are TRBV5-8 and TRBJ2-5; perhaps D is TRBD1 or TRBD2 (5 bases each). The CDR3 region is CASPTGGILETQYF. The CDR3 region has the DNA TGTGCCAGCCCCACAGGAGGAATCCTAGAGACCCAGTACTTC.